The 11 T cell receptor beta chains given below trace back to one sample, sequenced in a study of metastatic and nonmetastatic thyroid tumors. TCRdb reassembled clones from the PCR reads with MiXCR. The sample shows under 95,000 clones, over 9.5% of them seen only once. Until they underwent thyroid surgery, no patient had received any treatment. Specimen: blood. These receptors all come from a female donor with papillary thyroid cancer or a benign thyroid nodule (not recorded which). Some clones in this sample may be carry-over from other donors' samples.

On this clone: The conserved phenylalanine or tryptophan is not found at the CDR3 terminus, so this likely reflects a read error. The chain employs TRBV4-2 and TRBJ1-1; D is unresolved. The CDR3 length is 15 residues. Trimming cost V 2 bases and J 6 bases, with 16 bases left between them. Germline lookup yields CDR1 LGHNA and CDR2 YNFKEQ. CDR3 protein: CASSQFDWTGAEAFL. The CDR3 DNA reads TGTGCCAGCAGCCAATTCGACTGGACGGGTGCTGAAGCTTTCCTT.

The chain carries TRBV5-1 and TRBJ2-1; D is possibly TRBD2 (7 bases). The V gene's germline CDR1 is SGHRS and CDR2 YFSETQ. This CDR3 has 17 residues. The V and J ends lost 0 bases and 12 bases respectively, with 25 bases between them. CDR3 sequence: CASSLAGSGGVNWVQFF. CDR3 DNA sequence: TGCGCCAGCAGCTTGGCCGGTTCGGGGGGCGTGAACTGGGTGCAGTTCTTC.

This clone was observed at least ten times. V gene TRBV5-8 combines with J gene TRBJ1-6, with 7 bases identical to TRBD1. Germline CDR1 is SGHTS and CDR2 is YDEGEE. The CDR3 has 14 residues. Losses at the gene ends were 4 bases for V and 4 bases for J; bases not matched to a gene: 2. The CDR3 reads CASSGTAYNSPLHF. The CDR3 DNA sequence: TGTGCCAGCAGCGGGACAGCTTATAATTCACCCCTCCACTTT.

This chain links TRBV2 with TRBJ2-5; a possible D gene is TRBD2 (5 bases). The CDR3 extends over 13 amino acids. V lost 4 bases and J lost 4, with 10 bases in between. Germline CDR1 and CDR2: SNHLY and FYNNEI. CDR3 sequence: CASSVLAGETQYF. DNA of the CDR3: TGTGCCAGCAGTGTGCTAGCAGGAGAGACCCAGTACTTC. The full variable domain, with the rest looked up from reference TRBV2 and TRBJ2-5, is EPEVTQTPSHQVTQMGQEVILRCVPISNHLYFYWYRQILGQKVEFLVSFYNNEISEKSEIFDDQFSVERPDGSNFTLKIRSTKLEDSAMYFCASSVLAGETQYFGPGTRLLVL.

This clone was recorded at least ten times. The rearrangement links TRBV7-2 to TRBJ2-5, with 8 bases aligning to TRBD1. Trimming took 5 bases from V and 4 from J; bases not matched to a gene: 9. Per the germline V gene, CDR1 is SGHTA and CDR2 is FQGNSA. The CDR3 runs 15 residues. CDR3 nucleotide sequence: TGTGCCAGCAGCCCGCGGACAGGGCTGGGAGAGACCCAGTACTTC. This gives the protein CASSPRTGLGETQYF.

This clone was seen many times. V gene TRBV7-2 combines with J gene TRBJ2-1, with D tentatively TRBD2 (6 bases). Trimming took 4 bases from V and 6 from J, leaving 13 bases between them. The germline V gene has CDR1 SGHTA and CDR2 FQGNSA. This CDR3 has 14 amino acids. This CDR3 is CASSSGEVSNEQFF. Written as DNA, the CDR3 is TGTGCCAGCAGCTCCGGGGAGGTAAGCAATGAGCAGTTCTTC.

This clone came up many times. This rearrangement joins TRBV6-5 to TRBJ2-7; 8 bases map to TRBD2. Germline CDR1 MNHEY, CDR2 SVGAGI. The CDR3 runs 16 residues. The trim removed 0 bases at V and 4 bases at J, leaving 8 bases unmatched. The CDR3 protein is CASSYSYRLARYEQYF. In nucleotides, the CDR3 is TGTGCCAGCAGTTACTCCTACCGACTAGCGCGTTACGAGCAGTACTTC.

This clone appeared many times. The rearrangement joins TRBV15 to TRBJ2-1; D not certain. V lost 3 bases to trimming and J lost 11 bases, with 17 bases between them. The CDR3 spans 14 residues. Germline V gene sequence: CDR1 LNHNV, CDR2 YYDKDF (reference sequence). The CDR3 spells CATSSYDRGTKQFF. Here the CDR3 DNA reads TGTGCCACCAGCAGCTACGATAGAGGAACCAAGCAGTTCTTC.

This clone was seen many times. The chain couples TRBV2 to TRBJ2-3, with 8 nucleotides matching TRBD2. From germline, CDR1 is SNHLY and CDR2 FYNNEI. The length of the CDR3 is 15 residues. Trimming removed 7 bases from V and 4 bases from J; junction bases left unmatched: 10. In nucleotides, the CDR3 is TGTGCCAGCACCGAAGCGGGGGATAGGGCAGATACGCAGTATTTT. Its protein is CASTEAGDRADTQYF.

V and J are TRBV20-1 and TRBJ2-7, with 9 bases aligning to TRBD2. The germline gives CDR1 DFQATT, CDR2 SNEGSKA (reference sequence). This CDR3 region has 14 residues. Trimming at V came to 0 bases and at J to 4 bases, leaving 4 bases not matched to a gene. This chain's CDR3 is CSARDLSGRYEQYF. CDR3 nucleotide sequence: TGCAGTGCTAGAGATTTGAGCGGGAGGTACGAGCAGTACTTC.

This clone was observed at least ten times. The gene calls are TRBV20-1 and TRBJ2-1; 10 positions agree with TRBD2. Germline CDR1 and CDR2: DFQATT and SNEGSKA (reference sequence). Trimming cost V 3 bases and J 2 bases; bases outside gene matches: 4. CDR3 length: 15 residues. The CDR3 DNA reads TGCAGTGCTAGCCGGAGCGGGAGGGCCTACAATGAGCAGTTCTTC. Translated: CSASRSGRAYNEQFF.